A selection of T cell receptor beta chains follows, all from one sample in a study of T cell repertoires in ileal Crohn's disease. Sequencing was performed with immunoSEQ multiplex PCR; in TCRdb, only in-frame clones are kept and a portion is missing. Of roughly 8,200 clones listed, about three quarters are singletons. Input material: ileal tissue. The receptors were sampled from an adult with Crohn's disease. The CDR3 runs from the conserved cysteine through the conserved F or W. The D gene is left open where the match is weak. The size entry is marked missing in some rows and otherwise reads once, few, many or a size class.

D	V	size	J	DNA	CDR3
.	TRBV11-2	.	TRBJ2-7	TGTGCCAGCAGCTTAGCCTGGGGCCCCTACGAGCAGTACTTC	CASSLAWGPYEQYF
TRBD1	TRBV25-1	.	TRBJ1-1	TGTGCCAGCAGTGGCGGGACAGGGCGCTACACTGAAGCTTTCTTT	CASSGGTGRYTEAFF
.	TRBV11-2	few	TRBJ2-4	TGTGCCAGCAGCCCACTCGAAAACATTCAGTACTTC	CASSPLENIQYF
.	TRBV30	.	TRBJ1-3	TGTGCCTGGAGACTACGGGGCTCTGGAAACACCATATATTTT	CAWRLRGSGNTIYF
TRBD1	TRBV5-1	.	TRBJ1-2	TGCGCCAGCAGCCCCTCGGGGACAGGGGTTATCTCTAACTATGGCTACACCTTC	CASSPSGTGVISNYGYTF
.	TRBV4-3	.	TRBJ1-3	TGCGCCAGCAGCCCCTTCGGGCGGGGGCTTGGAAACACCATATATTTT	CASSPFGRGLGNTIYF
TRBD1	TRBV30	.	TRBJ1-4	TGTGCCTGGAGTCTACAAGCGGACAGGAGGAGTGAAAAACTGTTTTTT	CAWSLQADRRSEKLFF
TRBD1	TRBV6-6	.	TRBJ1-2	TGTGCCAGCAGTTACGAGACAGGGAAGTCTGGCTACACCTTC	CASSYETGKSGYTF
TRBD1	TRBV30	.	TRBJ2-5	TGTGCCTGGAGTGCGGACAGGGCTGAGACCCAGTACTTC	CAWSADRAETQYF
.	TRBV11-2	.	TRBJ2-1	TGTGCCAGCAGCCCTGGGGCGGGGACCCACAATGAGCAGTTCTTC	CASSPGAGTHNEQFF
TRBD1	TRBV10-2	.	TRBJ1-2	TGCGCCAGCACGCCGACAGGGGACTATGGCTACACCTTC	CASTPTGDYGYTF
TRBD2	TRBV2	.	TRBJ2-1	TGTGCCAGCCGGTCGGGCGGGGGTGACCACAATGAGCAGTTCTTC	CASRSGGGDHNEQFF
.	TRBV29-1	.	TRBJ1-2	TGCAGCGTTGAGGGGGCTAGGGCCTATGGCTACACCTTC	CSVEGARAYGYTF
.	TRBV7-2	.	TRBJ2-7	TGTGCCAGCAGCGGTCACGGGGAGAAACCCTACGAGCAGTACTTC	CASSGHGEKPYEQYF
.	TRBV10-3	.	TRBJ1-1	TGTGCCATCAGTGAGTACGAGACTGAAGCTTTCTTT	CAISEYETEAFF
TRBD1	TRBV27	.	TRBJ1-6	TGTGCCAGCAGTTTATCCGGGACAGGGCTTAATTCACCCCTCCACTTT	CASSLSGTGLNSPLHF
TRBD1	TRBV5-6	.	TRBJ2-7	TGTGCCAGCAGCTCCCATTACAGGGGGATCTACGAGCAGTACTTC	CASSSHYRGIYEQYF
TRBD2	TRBV4-2	.	TRBJ2-1	TGTGCCAGCAGCCAAGATAGCGGGGGGGCCAATGAGCAGTTCTTC	CASSQDSGGANEQFF
TRBD1	TRBV4-2	.	TRBJ2-4	TGTGCCAGCAGCCAAGAGCGTACAGGGGGCCTTAACATTCAGTACTTC	CASSQERTGGLNIQYF
TRBD2	TRBV6-1	once	TRBJ2-3	TGTGCCAGCAGTGATCGAGCGGGGGGGCGAAATACGCAGTATTTT	CASSDRAGGRNTQYF
TRBD2	TRBV25-1	once	TRBJ2-1	TGTGCCAGCGGATTCCAAGCGGGGCGGAATGAGCAGTTCTTC	CASGFQAGRNEQFF
.	TRBV7-2	.	TRBJ2-1	TGTGCCAGCAGCCGAATGGGGGCCGGGTACTACAATGAGCAGTTCTTC	CASSRMGAGYYNEQFF
.	TRBV2	.	TRBJ2-5	TGTGCCAGCAAGAAAGGGGTAGGCCAAGAGACCCAGTACTTC	CASKKGVGQETQYF
.	TRBV27	.	TRBJ1-1	TGTGCCAGCACCCTCCGTGAGGGTTCTGAAGCTTTCTTT	CASTLREGSEAFF
TRBD1	TRBV5-6	.	TRBJ1-2	TGTGCCAGCACCCCTCAGGGGGAATCCTATGGCTACACCTTC	CASTPQGESYGYTF
TRBD1	TRBV30	once	TRBJ2-6	TGTGCCTGGAGTGCAGGGGGTTACTCTGGGGCCAACGTCCTGACTTTC	CAWSAGGYSGANVLTF
.	TRBV30	.	TRBJ1-2	TGTGCCTGGCGCCCCCCGGGTGGGGGCTACACCTTC	CAWRPPGGGYTF
.	TRBV7-3	.	TRBJ1-3	TGTGCCAGCAGCCCCAATGGGGGGGACACCATATATTTT	CASSPNGGDTIYF
.	TRBV5-5	.	TRBJ1-1	TGTGCCAGCAGCTTGATCAGGAATGAAGCTTTCTTT	CASSLIRNEAFF
TRBD1	TRBV29-1	.	TRBJ2-3	TGCAGCGTTGAACCGACAGGGGGAGCCACAGATACGCAGTATTTT	CSVEPTGGATDTQYF
.	TRBV28	few	TRBJ1-3	TGTGCCAGCCTCACGGCGGGGCTAAACTCTGGAAACACCATATATTTT	CASLTAGLNSGNTIYF
.	TRBV18	.	TRBJ2-1	TGTGCCAGCCTTCCCAAAAACAGGGATAATGAGCAGTTCTTC	CASLPKNRDNEQFF
.	TRBV5-6	.	TRBJ2-1	TGTGCCAGCAGCTTGGCTTCGGGGACAGAGCAGTTCTTC	CASSLASGTEQFF
.	TRBV5-4	.	TRBJ2-1	TGTGCCACCCGGGAGGCGGGGGCGTACAATGAGCAGTTCTTC	CATREAGAYNEQFF
.	TRBV4-1	.	TRBJ1-2	TGCGCCAGCAGCCAAGATCTCGCAGGGAGGGATGGCTACACCTTC	CASSQDLAGRDGYTF
TRBD1	TRBV5-6	.	TRBJ2-7	TGTGCCAGCAGCCGGAGACGCTCCGCTGGACAGGGCGCCTACGAGCAGTACTTC	CASSRRRSAGQGAYEQYF
.	TRBV19	.	TRBJ1-6	TGTGCCAGTAGGGGGGCGCCACGGGATTCACCCCTCCACTTT	CASRGAPRDSPLHF
TRBD2	TRBV6-1	.	TRBJ2-3	TGTGCCAGCAGGGAAAGGCGCCTAGCGGGGGGGGCAGATACGCAGTATTTT	CASRERRLAGGADTQYF
TRBD1	TRBV11-3	.	TRBJ2-5	TGTGCCAGCAGCTCGATCGGGACAGGGGAAGAGACCCAGTACTTC	CASSSIGTGEETQYF
TRBD2	TRBV7-8	.	TRBJ2-1	TGTGCCAGCAGCTTAGCGCTCGTACGGGGGGGTCTGTACAATGAGCAGTTCTTC	CASSLALVRGGLYNEQFF
.	TRBV30	.	TRBJ1-3	TGTGCCTGGAGTGTAGGGACAGGAAACACCATATATTTT	CAWSVGTGNTIYF
.	TRBV6-1	.	TRBJ1-4	TGTGCCAGCAGTGAATACGGGAAGGAAAAACTGTTTTTT	CASSEYGKEKLFF
TRBD1	TRBV19	.	TRBJ2-1	TGTGCCAGTAGTAGGACAGGGGGGGGCTCCTACAATGAGCAGTTCTTC	CASSRTGGGSYNEQFF
TRBD1	TRBV9	few	TRBJ2-2	TGTGCCAGCAGCGTAGCTTGGACAGGGGCCGGGGAGCTGTTTTTT	CASSVAWTGAGELFF
TRBD2	TRBV2	.	TRBJ2-3	TGTGCCAGCAGTGACCGGACTAGCGAGTCCAATACGCAGTATTTT	CASSDRTSESNTQYF
.	TRBV2	.	TRBJ1-3	TGTGCCAGCAGTGAATTGGTTACTGGCGGGAACACCATATATTTT	CASSELVTGGNTIYF
TRBD2	TRBV9	.	TRBJ2-1	TGTGCCAGCAGCGTACAATCTAGCGGGAGCCTAAATCGGGGTGAGCAGTTCTTC	CASSVQSSGSLNRGEQFF